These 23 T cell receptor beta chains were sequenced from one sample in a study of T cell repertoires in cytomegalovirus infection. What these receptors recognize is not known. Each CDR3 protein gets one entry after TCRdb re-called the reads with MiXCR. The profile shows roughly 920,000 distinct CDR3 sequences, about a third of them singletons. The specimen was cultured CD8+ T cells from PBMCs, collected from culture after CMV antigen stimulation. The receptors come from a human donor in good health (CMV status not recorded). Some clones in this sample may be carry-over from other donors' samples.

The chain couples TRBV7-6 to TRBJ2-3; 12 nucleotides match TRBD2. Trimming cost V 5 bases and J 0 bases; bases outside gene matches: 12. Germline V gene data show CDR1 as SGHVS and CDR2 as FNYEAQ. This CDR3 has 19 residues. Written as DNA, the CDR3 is TGTGCCAGCAGCCTCTCCAGGGCTAGCGGGGGGGCTAGCACAGATACGCAGTATTTT. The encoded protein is CASSLSRASGGASTDTQYF.

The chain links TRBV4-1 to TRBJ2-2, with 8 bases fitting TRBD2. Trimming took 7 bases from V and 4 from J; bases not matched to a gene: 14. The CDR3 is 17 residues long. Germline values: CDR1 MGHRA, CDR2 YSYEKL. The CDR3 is CASTLSPTGGLTGELFF. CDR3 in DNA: TGCGCCAGCACCCTATCCCCAACGGGGGGGCTCACCGGGGAGCTGTTTTTT.

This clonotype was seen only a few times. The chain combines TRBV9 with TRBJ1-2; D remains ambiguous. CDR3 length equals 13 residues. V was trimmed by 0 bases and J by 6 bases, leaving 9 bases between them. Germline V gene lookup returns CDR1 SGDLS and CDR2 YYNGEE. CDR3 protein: CASSVAGFHGYTF. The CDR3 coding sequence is TGTGCCAGCAGCGTAGCTGGTTTTCATGGCTACACCTTC.

The chain's CDR3 is CATSRSRGITEAFF. The CDR3 DNA reads TGTGCCACCAGCCGCTCCAGGGGGATCACTGAAGCTTTCTTT. This chain links TRBV15 with TRBJ1-1, with TRBD1 identical over 7 bases. V lost 5 bases and J lost 4; bases outside the gene matches: 7. The CDR3 extends over 14 amino acids. Germline CDR1 is LNHNV and CDR2 is YYDKDF (reference sequence).

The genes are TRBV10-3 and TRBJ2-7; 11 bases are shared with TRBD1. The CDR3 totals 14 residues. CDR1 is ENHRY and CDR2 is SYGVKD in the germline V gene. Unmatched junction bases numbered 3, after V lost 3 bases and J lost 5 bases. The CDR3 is CAISEGQGADEQYV. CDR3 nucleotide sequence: TGTGCCATCAGTGAAGGACAGGGGGCTGACGAGCAGTACGTC.

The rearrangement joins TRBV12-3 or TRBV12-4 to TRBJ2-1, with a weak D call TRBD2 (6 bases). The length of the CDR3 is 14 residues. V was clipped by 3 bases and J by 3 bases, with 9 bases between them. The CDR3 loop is CASSFTGDYNEQFF. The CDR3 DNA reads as TGTGCCAGCAGTTTTACGGGGGACTACAATGAGCAGTTCTTC.

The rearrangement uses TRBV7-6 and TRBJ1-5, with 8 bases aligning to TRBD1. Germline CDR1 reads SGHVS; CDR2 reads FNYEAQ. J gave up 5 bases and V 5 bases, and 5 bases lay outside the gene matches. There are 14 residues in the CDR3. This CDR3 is CASSQDRVDQPQHF. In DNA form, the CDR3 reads TGTGCCAGCAGCCAGGACAGGGTCGATCAGCCCCAGCATTTT.

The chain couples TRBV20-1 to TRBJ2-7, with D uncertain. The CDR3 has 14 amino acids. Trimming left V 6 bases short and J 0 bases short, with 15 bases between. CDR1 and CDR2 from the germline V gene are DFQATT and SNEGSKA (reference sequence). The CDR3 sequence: CSAPGIGTSYEQYV. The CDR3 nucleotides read TGCAGTGCACCAGGTATCGGCACCTCCTACGAGCAGTACGTC.

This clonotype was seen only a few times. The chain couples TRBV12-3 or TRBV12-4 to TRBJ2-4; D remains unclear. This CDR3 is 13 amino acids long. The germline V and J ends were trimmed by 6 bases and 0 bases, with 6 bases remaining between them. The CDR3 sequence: CASSPRAKNIQYF. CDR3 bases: TGTGCCAGCAGCCCACGAGCCAAAAACATTCAGTACTTC.

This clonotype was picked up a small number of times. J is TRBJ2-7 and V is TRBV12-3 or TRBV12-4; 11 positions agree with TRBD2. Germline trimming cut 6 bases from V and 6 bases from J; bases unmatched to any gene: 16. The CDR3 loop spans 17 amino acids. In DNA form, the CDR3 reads TGTGCCAGCAGAATTGGACTAGCGGGTGTGTGGCCAGGCGAGCAGTACTTC. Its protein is CASRIGLAGVWPGEQYF.

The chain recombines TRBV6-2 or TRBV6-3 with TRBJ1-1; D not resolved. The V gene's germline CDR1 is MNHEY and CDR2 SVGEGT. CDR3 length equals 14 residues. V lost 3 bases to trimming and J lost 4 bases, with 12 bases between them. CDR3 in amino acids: CASSYSKGSTEAFF. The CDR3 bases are TGTGCCAGCAGTTATTCAAAGGGATCCACTGAAGCTTTCTTT.

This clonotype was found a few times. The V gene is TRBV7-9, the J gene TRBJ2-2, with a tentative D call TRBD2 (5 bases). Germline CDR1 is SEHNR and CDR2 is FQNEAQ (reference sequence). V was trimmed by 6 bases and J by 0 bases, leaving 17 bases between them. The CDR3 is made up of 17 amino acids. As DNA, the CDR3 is TGTGCCAGCAGTATAACCCTGGGCGGGCCGAACACCGGGGAGCTGTTTTTT. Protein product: CASSITLGGPNTGELFF.

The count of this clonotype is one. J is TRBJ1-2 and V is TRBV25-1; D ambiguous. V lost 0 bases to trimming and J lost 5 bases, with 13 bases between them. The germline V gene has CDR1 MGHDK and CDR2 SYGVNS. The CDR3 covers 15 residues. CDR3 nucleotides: TGTGCCAGCAGTGAATATGGAGGAGACCTTTATGGCTACACCTTC. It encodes CASSEYGGDLYGYTF.

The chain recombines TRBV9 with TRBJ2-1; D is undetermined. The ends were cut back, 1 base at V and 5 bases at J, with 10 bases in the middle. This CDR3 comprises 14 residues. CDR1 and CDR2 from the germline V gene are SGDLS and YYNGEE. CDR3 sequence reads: CASSVRPTHNEQFF. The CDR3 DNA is TGTGCCAGCAGCGTAAGGCCCACCCACAATGAGCAGTTCTTC.

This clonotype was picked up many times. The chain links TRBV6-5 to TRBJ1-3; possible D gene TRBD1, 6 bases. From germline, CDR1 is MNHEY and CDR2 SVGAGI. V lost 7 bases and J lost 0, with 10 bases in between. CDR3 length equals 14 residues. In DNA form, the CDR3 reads TGTGCCAGCACTAGGACAGCCTCTGGAAACACCATATATTTT. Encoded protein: CASTRTASGNTIYF.

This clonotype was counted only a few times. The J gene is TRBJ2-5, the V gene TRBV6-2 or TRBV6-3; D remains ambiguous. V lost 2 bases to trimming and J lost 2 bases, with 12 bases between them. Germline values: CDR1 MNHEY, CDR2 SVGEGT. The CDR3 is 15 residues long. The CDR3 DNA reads TGTGCCAGCAGTTACCCCGACAAGCTACAAGAGACCCAGTACTTC. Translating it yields CASSYPDKLQETQYF.

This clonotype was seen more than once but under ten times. CDR3 sequence: CASSFRTLLEGEQFF. The CDR3 DNA reads as TGTGCCAGCAGCTTTCGGACCCTTTTAGAGGGTGAGCAGTTCTTC. This chain connects TRBV9 to TRBJ2-1; maybe TRBD2 (5 bases). Trimming stripped 4 bases from V and 9 bases from J, with 20 bases between. Per the germline V gene, CDR1 is SGDLS and CDR2 is YYNGEE. The CDR3 loop spans 15 amino acids. The variable domain in full, completed from reference TRBV9 and TRBJ2-1, reads DSGVTQTPKHLITATGQRVTLRCSPRSGDLSVYWYQQSLDQGLQFLIQYYNGEERAKGNILERFSAQQFPDLHSELNLSSLELGDSALYFCASSFRTLLEGEQFFGPGTRLTVL.

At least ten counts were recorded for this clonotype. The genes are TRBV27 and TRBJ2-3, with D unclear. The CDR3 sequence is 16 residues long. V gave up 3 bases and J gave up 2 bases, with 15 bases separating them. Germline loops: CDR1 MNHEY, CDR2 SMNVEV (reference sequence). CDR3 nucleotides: TGTGCCAGCAGTTTTAACCGGCAGTTCGTCACAGATACGCAGTATTTT. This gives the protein CASSFNRQFVTDTQYF.

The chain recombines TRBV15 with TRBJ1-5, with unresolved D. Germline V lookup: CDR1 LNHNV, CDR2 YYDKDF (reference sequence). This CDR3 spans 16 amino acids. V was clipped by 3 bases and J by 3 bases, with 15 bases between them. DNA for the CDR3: TGTGCCACCAGCAGTCAGCCCGGGCTACCCAATCAGCCCCAGCATTTT. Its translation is CATSSQPGLPNQPQHF.

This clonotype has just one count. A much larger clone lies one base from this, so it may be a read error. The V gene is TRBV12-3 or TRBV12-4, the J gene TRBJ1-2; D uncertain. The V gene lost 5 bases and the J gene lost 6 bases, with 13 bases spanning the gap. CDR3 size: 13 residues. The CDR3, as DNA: TGTGCCAGCAGTATAGGGTTCGGGGATGGCTACACCTTC. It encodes CASSIGFGDGYTF.

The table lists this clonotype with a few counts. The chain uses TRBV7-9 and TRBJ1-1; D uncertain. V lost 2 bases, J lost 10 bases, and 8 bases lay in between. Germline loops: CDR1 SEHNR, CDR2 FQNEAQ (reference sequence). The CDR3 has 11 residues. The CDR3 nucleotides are TGTGCCAGCAGCTTACCTTCTGCAGCTTTCTTT. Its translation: CASSLPSAAFF.

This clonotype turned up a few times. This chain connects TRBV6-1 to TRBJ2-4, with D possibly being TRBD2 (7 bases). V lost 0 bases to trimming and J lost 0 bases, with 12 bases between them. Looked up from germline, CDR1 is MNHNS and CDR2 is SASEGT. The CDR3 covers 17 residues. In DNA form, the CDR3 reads TGTGCCAGCAGTGAAGCGTGGGGGGGCGGAGCCAAAAACATTCAGTACTTC. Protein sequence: CASSEAWGGGAKNIQYF.

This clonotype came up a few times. The DNA of the CDR3 is TGTGCCAGCAGTCCGGGACAGGCGTCCTACGAGCAGTACTTC. It encodes CASSPGQASYEQYF. J is TRBJ2-7 and V is TRBV6-5; TRBD1 matches 8 bases. This CDR3 has 14 amino acids. After removal of 5 bases from V and 1 base from J, the junction contained 4 bases not matched to a gene. Germline V lookup: CDR1 MNHEY, CDR2 SVGAGI.